This T cell receptor (beta chain) was recorded in a study of OX40 agonist ivuxolimab in advanced cancers. The wider study: Three patients had partial responses: one hepatocellular carcinoma, two cutaneous melanoma.

TCRdb's table, derived via immunoSEQ multiplex PCR, lists solely in-frame clones and lacks some. The data hold some 68,000 clones, with around 87% observed a single time. Germline CDR1 and CDR2: LNHDA and SQIVND (reference sequence). The trim removed 9 bases at V and 6 bases at J, leaving 9 bases unmatched. This CDR3 comprises 13 residues. This sequence joins TRBV19 and TRBJ2-7; 9 bases fit TRBD1. This TCR was recovered from an adult with an advanced solid tumor such as melanoma, head and neck, liver or kidney cancer. Sample: CD4+ or CD8+ T cells sorted from blood, taken in a trial of the OX40 agonist ivuxolimab. The DNA of the CDR3 is TGTGCCAGCTTACCGGGACAGGGAGGCGAGCAGTACTTC. This encodes CASLPGQGGEQYF. Complete variable domain (other parts from reference TRBV19 and TRBJ2-7): DGGITQSPKYLFRKEGQNVTLSCEQNLNHDAMYWYRQDPGQGLRLIYYSQIVNDFQKGDIAEGYSVSREKKESFPLTVTSAQKNPTAFYLCASLPGQGGEQYFGPGTRLTVT.